The TCR beta chain under discussion was sequenced for a study of control samples from healthy donors and cancer patients. CDR3 length: 16 amino acids. V was pared by 0 bases and J by 3 bases, with 4 bases of the junction left unmatched. Germline CDR1 and CDR2: SGHTA and FQGNSA. Profiling relied on immunoSEQ multiplex PCR, and the TCRdb table lists in-frame clones only, not all of them. The repertoire holds some 140,000 clones, with roughly 94% as singletons. The chain uses TRBV7-2 and TRBJ1-5; 8 bases line up with TRBD1. Sequencing was performed on PBMCs. This TCR was recovered from a man aged 55 to 70 with colorectal cancer. CDR3 protein: CASSLAAGGFNQPQHF. The CDR3 DNA sequence: TGTGCCAGCAGCTTAGCCGCAGGGGGCTTCAATCAGCCCCAGCATTTT.